Listed here are 27 T cell receptor beta chains from one sample, sequenced in a study of shared clonotypes between healthy human individuals. TCRdb keeps only in-frame clones here, not all; method: immunoSEQ multiplex PCR. The sample contains some 2,100,000 clones, approximately 95% of which appear only once. The sample consisted of naive CD4+ T cells sorted from blood. Subset in this sample: CD45RA+ positively selected. These TCRs come from a man aged 18-30 years in good health.

This CDR3 reads CSARFLLGSFF. CDR3 sequence (DNA): TGCAGTGCTAGATTTCTCCTAGGGTCTTTCTTT. V is TRBV20-1 and J is TRBJ1-1; D is unclear. CDR1 is DFQATT, CDR2 SNEGSKA, per germline (reference sequence). The CDR3 has 11 amino acids. Trimming removed 2 bases at V and 12 bases at J, with 13 bases between.

In its sample, this clone was seen once. In DNA form, the CDR3 reads TGTGCCAGCAGTGTCTGGAGACAGGCCTACGAGCAGTACTTC. Translated, it gives CASSVWRQAYEQYF. This chain joins TRBV6-1 and TRBJ2-7; possible D gene TRBD1, 6 bases. The V end was cut by 4 bases, the J end by 2 bases, with 12 bases between. The CDR3 runs 14 residues. Germline values: CDR1 MNHNS, CDR2 SASEGT.

The chain links TRBV28 to TRBJ2-7; no reliable D call. Germline CDR1 and CDR2: MDHEN and SYDVKM. V was cut by 3 bases and J by 2 bases, with 8 bases left in between. The CDR3 contains 13 residues. This CDR3 is CASSLGMPYEQYF. The DNA for the CDR3 is TGTGCCAGCAGTTTGGGCATGCCCTACGAGCAGTACTTC.

The chain combines TRBV27 with TRBJ2-7; TRBD1 matches at 9 bases. The CDR3 extends over 16 amino acids. Germline V gene data show CDR1 as MNHEY and CDR2 as SMNVEV (reference sequence). V was clipped by 9 bases and J by 3 bases; unmatched bases: 15. In DNA form, the CDR3 reads TGTGCCAGTTCCACAGGGGGCCTTTCTAACCTCTACGAGCAGTACTTC. Amino acids: CASSTGGLSNLYEQYF.

Remarks on this clone: Other DNA variants within this sample encode the same CDR3. V and J are TRBV5-1 and TRBJ1-6; the D is unclear. Germline V lookup: CDR1 SGHRS, CDR2 YFSETQ. V lost 0 bases and J 4 bases, leaving 2 bases between the germline ends. The CDR3 spans 13 residues. Here the CDR3 reads CASSLGYNSPLHF. The CDR3 nucleotides read TGCGCCAGCAGCTTGGGGTATAATTCACCCCTCCACTTT.

As concerns this clone: The sample has other DNA sequences that encode this CDR3 too. The CDR3, as DNA: TGCAGTGCTAGGGACATCTATGGCTACACCTTC. This codes for CSARDIYGYTF. The rearrangement links TRBV20-1 to TRBJ1-2; a possible D gene is TRBD1 (5 bases). The V gene lost 3 bases and the J gene lost 4 bases, with 6 bases spanning the gap. The germline CDR1 and CDR2 sequences are DFQATT and SNEGSKA (reference sequence). This CDR3 region has 11 residues.

In nucleotides, the CDR3 is TGCAGCGTCCATAATCAGGGGGACAACTATGGCTACACCTTC. Translated: CSVHNQGDNYGYTF. The rearrangement uses TRBV29-1 and TRBJ1-2, with TRBD1 matching 7 bases. The CDR3 extends over 14 amino acids. CDR1 is SQVTM, CDR2 ANQGSEA, per germline. V shed 6 bases, J shed 2 bases, and the junction held 9 bases outside the gene matches.

The gene calls are TRBV5-4 and TRBJ2-7; D remains unclear. This CDR3 region has 13 residues. Germline values: CDR1 SGHNT, CDR2 YYREEE (reference sequence). V was pared by 4 bases and J by 2 bases, with 10 bases between. DNA of the CDR3: TGTGCCAGCAGCCTTAAGAGCACCTACGAGCAGTACTTC. Encoded protein: CASSLKSTYEQYF.

This chain connects TRBV5-6 to TRBJ2-5; the match to TRBD1 covers 10 bases. This CDR3 comprises 14 residues. Trimming removed 4 bases from V and 5 bases from J; junction bases left unmatched: 5. The germline V gene has CDR1 SGHDT and CDR2 YYEEEE. CDR3: CASSPGQGMETQYF. CDR3 in DNA: TGTGCCAGCAGCCCGGGACAGGGGATGGAGACCCAGTACTTC.

In its sample, this clone was seen once. This rearrangement joins TRBV7-8 to TRBJ1-2; D is uncertain. V was cut by 0 bases and J by 4 bases, with 9 bases left in between. Per the germline V gene, CDR1 is SGHVS and CDR2 is FQNEAQ. The CDR3 has 14 amino acids. The CDR3 nucleotides are TGTGCCAGCAGCTTAGCGCGAGGTTCCTATGGCTACACCTTC. This encodes CASSLARGSYGYTF.

The chain links TRBV15 to TRBJ2-7; 9 nucleotides line up with TRBD1. The CDR3 has 15 residues. V was pared by 1 base and J by 6 bases, with 7 bases of the junction left unmatched. Germline loops: CDR1 LNHNV, CDR2 YYDKDF (reference sequence). The CDR3 protein is CATSRGRDRVIEQYF. The DNA for the CDR3 is TGTGCCACCAGCAGAGGCCGGGACAGGGTGATCGAGCAGTACTTC.

Turning to this clone: The sample carries other DNA sequences with the same CDR3. The chain employs TRBV7-2 and TRBJ2-3, with 16 bases that match TRBD2. V shed 0 bases and J 0 bases; nucleotides not matched to a gene: 3. Per the germline V gene, CDR1 is SGHTA and CDR2 is FQGNSA. This CDR3 has 19 amino acids. The CDR3 DNA is TGTGCCAGCAGCTTAGCGGGACTAGCGGGGGGGCCAAGCACAGATACGCAGTATTTT. Translation: CASSLAGLAGGPSTDTQYF.

This sequence joins TRBV6-1 and TRBJ1-6; TRBD1 matches at 10 bases. Trimming removed 2 bases from V and 10 bases from J; junction bases left unmatched: 5. The CDR3 runs to 15 residues. The V gene's germline CDR1 is MNHNS and CDR2 SASEGT. CDR3 DNA: TGTGCCAGCAGTGAATGGGGGACAGGGGTCTCACCCCTCCACTTT. Encoded protein: CASSEWGTGVSPLHF.

This chain links TRBV6-1 with TRBJ1-4; D possibly corresponds to TRBD1 (5 bases). Trimming shortened V by 4 bases and J by 0 bases, and 9 bases separated the two germline ends. The length of the CDR3 is 15 residues. Germline V CDR1 and CDR2: MNHNS, SASEGT. The CDR3 DNA follows: TGTGCCAGCAGTGCTACAGGTACAACTAATGAAAAACTGTTTTTT. Residues: CASSATGTTNEKLFF.

The chain has TRBV19 and TRBJ1-1; no clear D. Trimming left V 5 bases short and J 1 base short, with 8 bases between. The CDR3 sequence is 13 residues long. The V gene's germline CDR1 is LNHDA and CDR2 SQIVND (reference sequence). The CDR3 sequence: CASSLTPNTEAFF. Written as DNA, the CDR3 is TGTGCCAGTAGTCTTACACCGAACACTGAAGCTTTCTTT.

The V call is TRBV5-1, the J call TRBJ1-1; TRBD1 might be the D (5 bases). Looked up from germline, CDR1 is SGHRS and CDR2 is YFSETQ. With 4 bases removed from V and 3 bases from J, the gap between germline ends came to 16 bases. This CDR3 comprises 15 residues. This CDR3 is CASSPVGTGDTEAFF. In nucleotides, the CDR3 is TGCGCCAGCAGCCCAGTAGGGACTGGAGACACTGAAGCTTTCTTT.

Regarding this clone: This specimen includes other DNA sequences encoding the same CDR3. The chain uses TRBV30 and TRBJ1-1, with D unresolved. The CDR3 contains 11 residues. Looked up from germline, CDR1 is GTSNPN and CDR2 is SVGIG (reference sequence). Trimming stripped 0 bases from V and 4 bases from J, with 3 bases between. The CDR3 is CAWSVSTEAFF. DNA for the CDR3: TGTGCCTGGAGTGTAAGCACTGAAGCTTTCTTT. Variable domain in full (rest from reference TRBV30 and TRBJ1-1): SQTIHQWPATLVQPVGSPLSLECTVEGTSNPNLYWYRQAAGRGLQLLFYSVGIGQISSEVPQNLSASRPQDRQFILSSKKLLLSDSGFYLCAWSVSTEAFFGQGTRLTVV.

The chain joins TRBV27 to TRBJ2-6; D remains ambiguous. Germline CDR1 and CDR2: MNHEY and SMNVEV (reference sequence). The CDR3 is 16 amino acids. Between the trimmed V and J ends, which lost 1 base and 0 bases, there was a span of 7 bases. CDR3 DNA: TGTGCCAGCAGTTTATTGCGGAGCTCTGGGGCCAACGTCCTGACTTTC. Its translation is CASSLLRSSGANVLTF.

The chain couples TRBV7-6 to TRBJ2-3, with D uncertain. The CDR3 is 14 amino acids. V was trimmed by 8 bases and J by 4 bases, leaving 16 bases between them. The V gene's germline CDR1 is SGHVS and CDR2 FNYEAQ. CDR3 coding DNA: TGTGCCAGCGGATCTAGTCTCCGGCCAGATACGCAGTATTTT. Its translation: CASGSSLRPDTQYF.

This rearrangement joins TRBV30 to TRBJ2-1; a weak D match, TRBD2 (5 bases). Germline CDR1 is GTSNPN and CDR2 is SVGIG (reference sequence). V gave up 3 bases and J gave up 5 bases, with 11 bases separating them. The CDR3 has 13 residues. In DNA, the CDR3 is TGTGCCTGGAGGAGGGTCCCAAACAATGAGCAGTTCTTC. Translating it yields CAWRRVPNNEQFF.

The CDR3 sequence: CASSLAFTRKATDTQYF. DNA of the CDR3: TGTGCCAGCAGCTTAGCGTTCACCCGGAAAGCGACAGATACGCAGTATTTT. This rearrangement joins TRBV7-8 to TRBJ2-3; D gene unclear. Germline V CDR1 and CDR2: SGHVS, FQNEAQ. The CDR3 consists of 17 residues. V was pared by 0 bases and J by 3 bases, with 16 bases between.

The chain uses TRBV29-1 and TRBJ1-1; D perhaps matches TRBD1 (5 bases). Per the germline V gene, CDR1 is SQVTM and CDR2 is ANQGSEA. V shed 5 bases and J shed 2 bases, with 15 bases lying between them. There are 14 residues in the CDR3. CDR3 protein: CSVRRPGGNTEAFF. CDR3 DNA: TGCAGCGTTCGAAGGCCTGGGGGAAACACTGAAGCTTTCTTT. The complete variable domain, with remaining parts taken from reference TRBV29-1 and TRBJ1-1, reads SAVISQKPSRDICQRGTSLTIQCQVDSQVTMMFWYRQQPGQSLTLIATANQGSEATYESGFVIDKFPISRPNLTFSTLTVSNMSPEDSSIYLCSVRRPGGNTEAFFGQGTRLTVV.

The V call is TRBV7-2, the J call TRBJ1-4; D remains unclear. Germline lookup yields CDR1 SGHTA and CDR2 FQGNSA. The CDR3 sequence is 15 residues long. V was pared by 4 bases and J by 5 bases, with 14 bases between. CDR3 bases: TGTGCCAGCAGCTGGAATACGGGCCTCAATGAAAAACTGTTTTTT. It specifies CASSWNTGLNEKLFF.

The chain uses TRBV7-9 and TRBJ2-7; no firm D call. V dropped 2 bases and J dropped 2 bases, with 4 bases sitting between them. The CDR3 totals 12 residues. Germline V gives CDR1 SEHNR, CDR2 FQNEAQ (reference sequence). Here the CDR3 DNA reads TGTGCCAGCAGCTTACACACCTACGAGCAGTACTTC. Amino acid sequence: CASSLHTYEQYF.

This chain joins TRBV11-2 and TRBJ2-3; either TRBD1 or TRBD2 may supply D (5 bases each). CDR1 is SGHAT and CDR2 is FQNNGV in the germline V gene. Trimming shortened V by 4 bases and J by 2 bases, and 16 bases separated the two germline ends. This CDR3 comprises 16 residues. Here the CDR3 DNA reads TGTGCCAGCAGCTCACGCCGGGACGGTTACACAGATACGCAGTATTTT. Translation: CASSSRRDGYTDTQYF.

V is TRBV10-3 and J is TRBJ2-7; D remains ambiguous. V lost 0 bases and J lost 7, with 13 bases in between. CDR1 is ENHRY and CDR2 is SYGVKD in the germline V gene. The CDR3 totals 14 residues. The CDR3 nucleotides read TGTGCCATCAGTGAGTCGACTTTGGGATTTGAGCAGTACTTC. Translated: CAISESTLGFEQYF.

The rearrangement uses TRBV5-1 and TRBJ2-7; D assignment may be TRBD1 or TRBD2 (5 bases each). The V gene lost 4 bases and the J gene lost 6 bases, with 14 bases spanning the gap. Germline V gene sequence: CDR1 SGHRS, CDR2 YFSETQ. The CDR3 consists of 13 residues. The DNA of the CDR3 is TGCGCCAGCAGCGGCGTGGGGGTATTCGAGCAGTACTTC. It specifies CASSGVGVFEQYF.